This TCR beta chain comes out of a study of T cell responses to AZD1222 COVID-19 vaccine (dated by TCRdb to about 2021). The study in broad terms: TCR sequencing was performed for over 230 trial participants, of whom 207 were given two doses of AZD1222 and roughly 25 were given two doses of MenACWY control vaccine. Trial participants were enrolled by age into 18-55, 56-69 and 70-plus year subgroups, with approximately 150, 30 and 60 TCR-sequenced participants respectively.

The label giving this sample's time point can be read as: baseline before first vaccination. Samples from vaccinated people were obtained from the UK trials COV001 and COV002, which included a single-blind randomized controlled phase 2/3 trial of AZD1222 (ChAdOx1 nCoV-19) in healthy adults. Trial participant PBMC samples were collected at day 0 and day 28 after the second dose for TCRbeta chain sequencing. Note on this clone: The antigen it recognizes is unknown.

Findings and caveats that apply to the study as a whole: Most participants were white British and females outnumbered males, and the authors suggested that clonal diversity may have been underestimated. Vaccine-associated CD4 TCRs spanned the whole spike protein, with dominant responses in regions 160-218 and 743-854. Conclusions about previously exposed vaccinees are limited, since just five or six AZD1222 recipients were seropositive for SARS-CoV-2 at baseline. The 56-69-year group was small, and its depth increase did not reach significance, likely because of low power. Spike-specific TCR breadth and depth rose significantly after two AZD1222 doses compared with day 0 and with MenACWY recipients. Nearly half of unique spike-specific TCRs reportedly recognized epitopes outside regions mutated in the B.1.351 and B.1.1.7 variants. Because no day 14 peak-response samples were available, the repertoires could be characterized only after the peak T cell response.

The CDR3 regions of human TCRbeta chains were analyzed by immunosequencing. The study's processing was this. TCRs in the repertoires were matched against a reference library of SARS-CoV-2-specific TCRs that had been generated with the MIRA antigen-specificity platform. Breadth meant the fraction of unique TCRs that were SARS-CoV-2-associated, whereas depth meant the fraction of total T cells that were SARS-CoV-2-associated. Using the MIRA data, each spike-specific TCR was mapped to the spike region that the TCR reacts to and placed in a CD4 or CD8 class. Log10-transformed breadth and depth values were compared by one-way ANOVA with Sidak's multiple comparisons tests. The source is immuneACCESS, and TCRdb retained only in-frame sequences with V and J called. Part of the clones is not carried over; for the studies checked, unresolved V genes explain less than half of this, and the remainder is unexplained. Clone size and V and J calls were adopted from that table, with D and trimming inferred from the DNA. The sample's records list about 140,000 clones. The biggest ten clones account for about 2.3% of the sample.

Sequencing was done on a sample of peripheral blood. This sequence was found in an adult in good health.

The DNA sequence is TGCGCCAGCAGCCAAGATCGCAGGGGTCTAGGCTACGAGCAGTACTTC. This is translated as CASSQDRRGLGYEQYF. The rearrangement joined TRBV4-3 to TRBJ2-7, with TRBD1 tentatively as D gene (6 bases match). V is cut by 0 bases and J by 3 bases, and the space between the germline ends is 15 bases. The CDR3 sequence holds 16 residues, the cysteine and phenylalanine included. Only the CDR3 part of the read is kept: 48 bases, read in frame from the first base. Based on the germline V gene, the CDR1 and CDR2 sequences are LGHNA and YSLEER.